The next 2 T cell receptor beta chains were all read from a single sample in a study of blood T cell repertoires in COVID-19 (TCRdb year 2020). Library construction relied on the immunoSEQ multiplex PCR assay. Here the immuneACCESS table is served through TCRdb, limited to in-frame sequences with V and J called. Missing clones are a known gap in these copies; in checked studies unresolved V genes cover under half, and the rest lacks a known reason. For this sample the table gives 60,000 to 65,000 clones, of which approximately 80% were detected only once. Roughly 10% of the sample is taken by the ten largest. The sequenced sample consisted of peripheral blood. The receptors here all came from a man aged 50-59 years with COVID-19, enrolled during active disease.

The V gene is TRBV19, the J gene TRBJ2-5, with 13 bases that match TRBD2. Losses at the gene ends were 5 bases for V and 1 base for J; bases not matched to a gene: 19. CDR3 size: 21 residues. Germline CDR1 reads LNHDA; CDR2 reads SQIVND (reference sequence). The CDR3 reads CASSLTSGRAGSSATQETQYF. The CDR3 DNA sequence: TGTGCCAGTAGTTTAACTAGCGGGAGGGCCGGATCGTCGGCGACCCAAGAGACCCAGTACTTC.

V is TRBV6-4 and J is TRBJ2-2, with D possibly TRBD2 on 6 matching bases. Germline loops: CDR1 MRHNA, CDR2 SNTAGT. V was clipped by 4 bases and J by 0 bases, with 6 bases between them. CDR3 length: 14 residues. As DNA, the CDR3 is TGTGCCAGCAGTGCGGGAGCGAACACCGGGGAGCTGTTTTTT. Its translation: CASSAGANTGELFF.